The source of this T cell receptor (beta chain) is a study of OX40 agonist ivuxolimab in advanced cancers. Turning to the study itself: Patients enrolled in dose escalation were diagnosed with hepatocellular carcinoma, melanoma, renal cell or head and neck cancer. Age averaged around 58 years (range roughly 23 to 79), and more than 80% were male. Study-wide results and limits: There was clonal expansion of CD4+ and CD8+ blood T cells by week 6 at 0.1 to 3.0 mg/kg.

Regarding this clone: The antigen remains unidentified.

Germline values: CDR1 SGHVS, CDR2 FNYEAQ. The CDR3 is made up of 12 amino acids. V lost 0 bases to trimming and J lost 8 bases, with 8 bases between them. The assay was immunoSEQ multiplex PCR, and TCRdb's table has in-frame clones only and misses some. The top ten clones hold 6.5% to 8% of a sample with 15,000 to 20,000 clones, 85% to 95% of them seen once. Sequencing was performed on CD4+ or CD8+ T cells sorted from blood, taken in a trial of the OX40 agonist ivuxolimab. The clonotype was recovered from an adult with an advanced solid tumor such as melanoma, head and neck, liver or kidney cancer. The J gene is TRBJ2-7, the V gene TRBV7-6, with D hard to call. The CDR3 region is CASSLADLQQYF. CDR3 DNA: TGTGCCAGCAGCTTAGCGGACCTGCAGCAGTACTTC. Supplemented by reference TRBV7-6 and TRBJ2-7, the full variable domain reads GAGVSQSPRYKVTKRGQDVALRCDPISGHVSLYWYRQALGQGPEFLTYFNYEAQQDKSGLPNDRFSAERPEGSISTLTIQRTEQRDSAMYRCASSLADLQQYFGPGTRLTVT.